Listed here is a single T cell receptor (beta chain). Its specific antigen is unknown. No much larger clonotype is one base removed from it; base qualities were not supplied. The collaborating institutions used their own protocols to collect whole blood in K2EDTA tubes. Collaborator samples were shipped for TCRbeta analysis as frozen whole blood, isolated PBMCs, or DNA extracted from either sample type. Trimming accounts for 10 bases at V and 6 bases at J, while the number of junction bases matched to no gene is 9. Based on the germline V gene (reference sequence), the CDR1 and CDR2 sequences are LNHDA and SQIVND. From the cysteine through the phenylalanine, the CDR3 covers 14 amino acids. Just the 42-base CDR3 DNA is kept, in frame starting at base 1. This entry belongs to a study of blood T cell repertoires in COVID-19 (dated by TCRdb to about 2020). Looking at the study overall: Collaborator samples came from the United States, Italy and Spain and covered acute and convalescent phases of COVID-19. The material from the prospective study consisted of cDNA or gDNA derived from T cells, B-cell-depleted T cells, or PBMCs. The dataset comprised deeply sampled blood TCRbeta repertoires from subjects exposed to, actively infected with, or recovered from COVID-19. The repertoires were released in a freely available public database meant as a resource for research on the immune response to SARS-CoV-2. Samples were obtained from the ongoing ImmuneRACE study (first 160 participants) and from about 1,300 subjects provided by 6 global collaborators. The sample metadata nearly always contained a de-identified subject ID, COVID-19 status, age in years and sex. Where HLA class I and class II types were available, the types were taken from metadata supplied by the sample provider, not from assay-based typing. Results the study describes overall, beyond this receptor: Clinical and demographic metadata were provided uncurated, with the amount varying by source and participant.

The immunoSEQ Assay, a bias-controlled multiplex PCR, was used to amplify TCRbeta CDR3 regions from genomic DNA. The original methods were these. Within the assay, amplification of reference gene primers was used to estimate how many nucleated cells each sample contained. To quantify the absolute abundance of each unique TCRbeta CDR3 rearrangement, sequence reads were collapsed and filtered. For each sample, productive Simpson clonality was calculated as the square root of Simpson's diversity index over productive rearrangements. Imported from immuneACCESS, the table was reduced by TCRdb to in-frame sequences with V and J called. These copies leave out some clones; in studies compared against another copy, an unresolved V gene accounts for under half, and the cause of the remainder is not known. The DNA gave D and trimming, while V, J and clone size come from that table. A total of approximately 150,000 clones appear in this sample, approximately 90% of them only once. The ten largest account for roughly 18% of the sample.

This sequence was found in a man aged 45-65 years with active or convalescent COVID-19. Sequenced: peripheral blood. The chain uses TRBV19 and TRBJ1-4, and TRBD1 matches 9 of the central bases. The CDR3 region: CATTGGPLDEKLFF. The sequenced DNA: TGTGCCACCACAGGGGGCCCTTTGGATGAAAAACTGTTTTTT. The full variable domain, completed from the reference TRBV19 and TRBJ1-4 proteins outside the CDR3, reads DGGITQSPKYLFRKEGQNVTLSCEQNLNHDAMYWYRQDPGQGLRLIYYSQIVNDFQKGDIAEGYSVSREKKESFPLTVTSAQKNPTAFYLCATTGGPLDEKLFFGSGTQLSVL.